The clone carrying this T cell receptor (beta chain) has a handful of counts. The data stem from a study of blood T cell repertoires in COVID-19. Study overall: Italy, Spain and the United States were the sources of the convalescent and acute COVID-19 samples. T cells, B-cell-depleted T cells, or PBMCs provided the cDNA or gDNA that served as material.

Original processing methods: Nucleated cell number was recorded as an estimate derived from reference gene primer amplification. Profiled with immunoSEQ multiplex PCR; TCRdb holds only in-frame clones, not every one. V and J calls and clone size are as listed in that table; D and trimming were resolved from the DNA. The sample carries about 410,000 clones, approximately 90% recorded once. V dropped 8 bases and J dropped 0; count of bases not matched to a gene: 4. The length of the CDR3 is 14 residues. Germline values: CDR1 LNHNV, CDR2 YYDKDF (reference sequence). What was sequenced was peripheral blood. The source of this sequence is a woman in her twenties or thirties with active or convalescent COVID-19. The V and J genes are TRBV15 and TRBJ1-1; TRBD1 agrees at 9 bases. The CDR3 sequence is CATRDREMNTEAFF. The CDR3 DNA reads TGTGCCACCCGGGACAGGGAAATGAACACTGAAGCTTTCTTT. Full variable domain (remainder filled in from reference TRBV15 and TRBJ1-1): DAMVIQNPRYQVTQFGKPVTLSCSQTLNHNVMYWYQQKSSQAPKLLFHYYDKDFNNEADTPDNFQSRRPNTSFCFLDIRSPGLGDTAMYLCATRDREMNTEAFFGQGTRLTVV.